These 2 T cell receptor beta chains came from one sample sequenced in a study of shared clonotypes between healthy human individuals (dated by TCRdb to about 2020). Library creation used the immunoSEQ multiplex PCR assay. The table comes from immuneACCESS by way of TCRdb, which keeps in-frame sequences with V and J called. Part of the clones is missing from these tables; in studies checked, under half for an unresolved V gene and the rest for unknown reasons. Recorded for this sample are 2 million or so clones; about 95% of them occurred a single time. The ten biggest clones cover roughly 0.13% of the sample. Sequenced material: naive CD4+ T cells sorted from blood. The meaning of the sample's cell subset or site label: CD45RA+ positively selected. The receptor source for this set is a man in his late teens or twenties in good health.

The V and J genes are TRBV5-4 and TRBJ1-6; a possible D gene is TRBD1 (6 bases). The CDR3 loop spans 15 amino acids. V was shortened by 4 bases and J by 9 bases, with 17 bases between the two germline ends. In germline, CDR1 is SGHNT, CDR2 YYREEE (reference sequence). CDR3 nucleotide sequence: TGTGCCAGCAGCCGGGACAAAGGAGGCGGTTCACCCCTCCACTTT. Translation: CASSRDKGGGSPLHF.

This rearrangement joins TRBV25-1 to TRBJ1-1; D not resolved. V lost 3 bases and J 5 bases, leaving 7 bases between the germline ends. The germline gives CDR1 MGHDK, CDR2 SYGVNS. This CDR3 is 12 amino acids long. CDR3 bases: TGTGCCAGCAGTGAGTCGTCGACTGAAGCTTTCTTT. The encoded protein is CASSESSTEAFF.